A single T cell receptor (beta chain) is shown here with its context. An end of the junction differs from the germline gene, which may be a read error. The source of the sample is a study of cytomegalovirus exposure and HLA in healthy donors. Germline V gives CDR1 MDHEN, CDR2 SYDVKM. The CDR3 sequence is 15 residues long. With 60 Vbeta and 13 Jbeta primers, the PCR was carried out. Data came from immunoSEQ multiplex PCR; TCRdb stores just in-frame clones and leaves some out. The profile shows about 94,000 clones, about 8% of them singletons. Material for sequencing was PBMCs. The sequence derives from a man in his fifties or sixties in good health and CMV-seronegative. The rearrangement joins TRBV28 to TRBJ1-2; 12 bases are shared with TRBD1. CDR3: CAIYPGQGANYGYPF. CDR3 coding DNA: TGTGCCATTTACCCGGGACAGGGGGCTAACTATGGCTACCCCTTC.